One sample yielded the 3 T cell receptor beta chains listed below, sequenced in a study of blood T cells in healthy people across ages. Together with a sample-barcoded 5' primer, a J-beta primer mix was included in a second PCR lasting about 7 to 11 cycles. TCRdb processed the 5' RACE reads anew with MiXCR; each CDR3 protein has one entry. The sample yields approximately 810,000 distinct CDR3 sequences, under 35% seen once. Sequenced material: blood. The receptors derive from a woman of 80 years or more in good health.

Ten or more counts support this clonotype. This chain joins TRBV2 and TRBJ1-2, with D tentatively TRBD1 (6 bases). There are 16 residues in the CDR3. The germline V gene has CDR1 SNHLY and CDR2 FYNNEI. V lost 8 bases, J lost 2 bases, and 21 bases lay in between. The CDR3 nucleotides are TGTGCCAGCGGAGCCCCCCAAACCGACAGGAACTATGGCTACACCTTC. It codes for CASGAPQTDRNYGYTF.

The rearrangement uses TRBV20-1 and TRBJ1-5; perhaps TRBD1 as D (6 bases). V was pared by 0 bases and J by 6 bases, with 21 bases between. CDR1 and CDR2 (germline): DFQATT, SNEGSKA (reference sequence). The CDR3 contains 17 residues. CDR3 coding DNA: TGCAGTGCTAGAGATCCGGGGAAAGGGGGTCCCGGTCAGCCCCAGCATTTT. This sequence encodes CSARDPGKGGPGQPQHF.

This clonotype was counted ten times or more. The rearrangement joins TRBV6-6 to TRBJ2-3, with 9 bases that match TRBD1. The CDR3 totals 16 residues. Trimming at V came to 0 bases and at J to 3 bases, leaving 4 bases not matched to a gene. Germline V gene data show CDR1 as MNHNY and CDR2 as SVGAGI (reference sequence). The CDR3 region is CASSYSLTGGTDTQYF. Written as DNA, the CDR3 is TGTGCCAGCAGTTACTCGTTGACAGGGGGGACAGATACGCAGTATTTT.